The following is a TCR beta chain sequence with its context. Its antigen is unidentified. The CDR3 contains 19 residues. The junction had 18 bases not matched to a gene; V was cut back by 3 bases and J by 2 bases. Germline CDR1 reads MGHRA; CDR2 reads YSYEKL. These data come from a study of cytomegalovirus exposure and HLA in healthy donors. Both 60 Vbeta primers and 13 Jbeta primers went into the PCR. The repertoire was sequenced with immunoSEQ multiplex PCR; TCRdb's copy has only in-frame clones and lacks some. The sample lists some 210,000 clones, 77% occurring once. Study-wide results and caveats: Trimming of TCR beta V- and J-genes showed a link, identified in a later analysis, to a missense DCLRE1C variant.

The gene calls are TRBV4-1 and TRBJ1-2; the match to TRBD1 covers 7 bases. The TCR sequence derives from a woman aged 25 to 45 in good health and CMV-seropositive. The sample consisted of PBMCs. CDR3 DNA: TGCGCCAGCAGCCAGCCCCGGGACAGAAATTTGGATCGAAACTATGGCTACACCTTC. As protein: CASSQPRDRNLDRNYGYTF.